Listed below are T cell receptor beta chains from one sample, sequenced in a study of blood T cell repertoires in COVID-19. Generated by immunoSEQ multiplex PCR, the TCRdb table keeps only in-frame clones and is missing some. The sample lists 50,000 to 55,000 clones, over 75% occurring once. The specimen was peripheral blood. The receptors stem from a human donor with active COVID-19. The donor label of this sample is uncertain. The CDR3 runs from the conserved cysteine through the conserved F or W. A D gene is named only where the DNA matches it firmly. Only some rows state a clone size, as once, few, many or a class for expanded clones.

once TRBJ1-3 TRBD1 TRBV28 TGTGCCAGCAGTTTGACAGGGGCAGGAAACACCATATATTTT CASSLTGAGNTIYF
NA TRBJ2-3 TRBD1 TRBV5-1 TGCGCCAGCAGCGATCAGGGGGATGCAGATACGCAGTATTTT CASSDQGDADTQYF
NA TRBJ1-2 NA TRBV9 TGTGCCAGCAGCGTAGACTCAAACGATGGGCCTAACTATGGCTACACCTTC CASSVDSNDGPNYGYTF
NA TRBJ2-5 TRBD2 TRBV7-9 TGTGCCAGCAGCTCCGGCGGGGGGGCCCAAGAGACCCAGTACTTC CASSSGGGAQETQYF
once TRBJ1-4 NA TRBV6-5 TGTGCCAGCAGTTACTCGCCGAATACAGGGAGAGAAAAACTGTTTTTT CASSYSPNTGREKLFF
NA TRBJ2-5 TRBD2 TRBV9 TGTGCCAGCAGCGCGGCCGGGGGGGCCGGCGAGACCCAGTACTTC CASSAAGGAGETQYF
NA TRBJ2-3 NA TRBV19 TGTGCCAGTAGTGCGGACAGAGAGGGTACGCAGTATTTT CASSADREGTQYF
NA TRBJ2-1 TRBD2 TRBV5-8 TGTGCCAGCAAGAAGAGCGGGGGGCTCTACAATGAGCAGTTCTTC CASKKSGGLYNEQFF
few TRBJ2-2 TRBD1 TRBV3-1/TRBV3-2 TGTGCCAGCAGTGGGACAGGGGGAACCGGGGAGCTGTTTTTT CASSGTGGTGELFF
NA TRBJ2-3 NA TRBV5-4 TGTGCCAGCAGCTGGGAGGTAGTCGATACGCAGTATTTT CASSWEVVDTQYF
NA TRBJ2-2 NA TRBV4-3 TGCGCCAGCAGCCAAGATGGCCTCCCCGCCGGGGAGCTGTTTTTT CASSQDGLPAGELFF
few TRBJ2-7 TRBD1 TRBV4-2 TGTGCCAGCAGCCAAGGACAGGGGACCTACGAGCAGTACTTC CASSQGQGTYEQYF
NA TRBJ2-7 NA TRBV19 TGTGCCAGTAGTACCCCCCAGGAGCGGTTCGAGCAGTACTTC CASSTPQERFEQYF
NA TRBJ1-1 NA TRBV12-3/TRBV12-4 TGTGCCAGCAGTTTAGCCAGCGGGTATCGGGCTTTCTTT CASSLASGYRAFF
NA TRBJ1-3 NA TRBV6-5 TGTGCCAGCCGTAGACAACACTCTGGAAACACCATATATTTT CASRRQHSGNTIYF
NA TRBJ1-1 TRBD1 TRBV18 TGTGCCAGCTCACCCGGACAGGGGGCCAACACTGAAGCTTTCTTT CASSPGQGANTEAFF
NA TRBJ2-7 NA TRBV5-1 TGCGCCAGCAGCCCGCGACAAGTGCCGACCTACGAGCAGTACTTC CASSPRQVPTYEQYF
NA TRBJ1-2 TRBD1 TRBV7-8 TGTGCCACCGGCACCCGGGACAGACGGGGCTACACCTTC CATGTRDRRGYTF
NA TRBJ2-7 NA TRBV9 TGTGCCAGCAGCGCAAGCCTGGGCCCTCAATACGAGCAGTACTTC CASSASLGPQYEQYF
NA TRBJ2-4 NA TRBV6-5 TGTGCCAGCAGTTACGACGGCGGTCGAGCCAAAAACATTCAGTACTTC CASSYDGGRAKNIQYF
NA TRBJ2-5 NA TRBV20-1 TGCAGTGCTAGTTCCCAAGCCCCACGCCAAGAGACCCAGTACTTC CSASSQAPRQETQYF
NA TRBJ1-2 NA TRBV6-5 TGTGCCAGCAGTCTTGGTCAGGGGAACTATGGCTACACCTTC CASSLGQGNYGYTF
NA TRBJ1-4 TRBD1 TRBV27 TGTGCCAGCAGTGTTACTCCAGGGGGCGGTGAGGAGAAACTGTTTTTT CASSVTPGGGEEKLFF
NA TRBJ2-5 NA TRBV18 TGTGCCAGCTCACCAGGGCTGAAAGAGACCCAGTACTTC CASSPGLKETQYF
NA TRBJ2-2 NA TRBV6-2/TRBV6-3 TGTGCCAGCAGTTACTCGGCCACAGTGACCGGGGAGCTGTTTTTT CASSYSATVTGELFF
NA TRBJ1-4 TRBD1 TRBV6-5 TGTGCCAGCAGTTACTCCGGACAGGGTTTAGAAAAACTGTTTTTT CASSYSGQGLEKLFF
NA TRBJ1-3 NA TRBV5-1 TGCGCCAGCAGCCTCCAAGGCGGCTCTGGAAACACCATATATTTT CASSLQGGSGNTIYF
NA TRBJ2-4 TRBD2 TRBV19 TGTGCCAGTAGTTCACGGACTAGCGGGGGTCTAGCCAAAAACATTCAGTACTTC CASSSRTSGGLAKNIQYF
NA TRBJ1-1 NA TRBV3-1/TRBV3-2 TGTGCCAGCAGCCAACATGGGACTAATAGTCTCAGGAACACTGAAGCTTTCTTT CASSQHGTNSLRNTEAFF
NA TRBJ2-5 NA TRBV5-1 TGCGCCAGCAGCCCCCCCTTAGCGGTCGGGGAGACCCAGTACTTC CASSPPLAVGETQYF
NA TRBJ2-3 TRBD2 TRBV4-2 TGTGCCAGCAGCCGTATTAATAGCGGGGGGGCAACAGATACGCAGTATTTT CASSRINSGGATDTQYF
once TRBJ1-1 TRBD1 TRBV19 TGTGCCAGTAGAGGGACAGGGTTTTTCACTGAAGCTTTCTTT CASRGTGFFTEAFF
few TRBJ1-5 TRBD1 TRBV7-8 TGTGCCAGCAGCCCTGGACAGGGGGCTTCATATGGCAATCAGCCCCAGCATTTT CASSPGQGASYGNQPQHF
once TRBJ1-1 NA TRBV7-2 TGTGCCAGCAGCTTAGGCTGGGGGGGGCTATCCACTGAAGCTTTCTTT CASSLGWGGLSTEAFF
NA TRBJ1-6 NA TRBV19 TGTGCCAGTATGGCCTCCTCCTATAATTCACCCCTCCACTTT CASMASSYNSPLHF
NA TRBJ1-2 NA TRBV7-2 TGTGCCAGCAGCCCGGGGGTCAGGGTTACCTATGGCTACACCTTC CASSPGVRVTYGYTF
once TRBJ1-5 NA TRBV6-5 TGTGCCAGCACAAACGGGCCGGGGTTGGGTCAGCCCCAGCATTTT CASTNGPGLGQPQHF
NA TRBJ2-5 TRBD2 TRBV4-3 TGCGCCAGCAGCCAAGGCGGGTTGGGAAGTAGCGGGGAAGAGACCCAGTACTTC CASSQGGLGSSGEETQYF
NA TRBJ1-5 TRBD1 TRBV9 TGTGCCAGCAGCGTAGAGGGGGCCCCAGATCCCCAGCATTTT CASSVEGAPDPQHF
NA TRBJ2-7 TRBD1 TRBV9 TGTGCCAGCAGCGTAGTAGGTCCGGGGCAGGGGGAGCCGATCGCCTACGAGCAGTACTTC CASSVVGPGQGEPIAYEQYF
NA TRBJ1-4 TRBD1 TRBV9 TGTGCCAGCAGCGTAGGACAGGGTAATGAAAAACTGTTTTTT CASSVGQGNEKLFF
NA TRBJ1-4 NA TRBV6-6 TGTGCCACCCGGACATCAGAATTGTGGAAACTGTTTTTT CATRTSELWKLFF
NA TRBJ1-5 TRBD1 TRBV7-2 TGTGCCAGCAGCTTAGGACAGGGCGGAGGCCAGCCCCAGCATTTT CASSLGQGGGQPQHF
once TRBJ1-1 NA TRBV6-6 TGTGCCAGCAGTTACTCTGGGGCAGGGGCCACTGAAGCTTTCTTT CASSYSGAGATEAFF
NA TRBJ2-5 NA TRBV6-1 TGTGCCAGCAGTGAAGGGCCCTGGGAGACCCAGTACTTC CASSEGPWETQYF
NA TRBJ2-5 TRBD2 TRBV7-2 TGTGCCAGCAGCTTAGTAGGGAGCGGGGGAGAGACCCAGTACTTC CASSLVGSGGETQYF
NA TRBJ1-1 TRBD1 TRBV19 TGTGCCAGTAGTATAGATCTGGCAGGGGGGATGAACACTGAAGCTTTCTTT CASSIDLAGGMNTEAFF
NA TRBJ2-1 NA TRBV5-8 TGTGCCAGCGGACAGTACAATGAGCAGTTCTTC CASGQYNEQFF
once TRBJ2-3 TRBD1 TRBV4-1 TGCGCCAGCAGCCGAGAACAAGGGACAGGGGACCCATATACGCAGTATTTT CASSREQGTGDPYTQYF
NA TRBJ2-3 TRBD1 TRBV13 TGTGCCAGCACCTTGACAGGGGAAGTAGATACGCAGTATTTT CASTLTGEVDTQYF
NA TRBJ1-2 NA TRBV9 TGTGCCAGCAGCGCCGGGGGGGGCAGGGCGTATGGCTACACCTTC CASSAGGGRAYGYTF
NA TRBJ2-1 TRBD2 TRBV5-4 TGTGCCAGCAGCTTGACGGGACTAGCGTCCAATGAGCAGTTCTTC CASSLTGLASNEQFF
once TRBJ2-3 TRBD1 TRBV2 TGTGCCAGCAGTGAAGGGGACAGGGGCACAGATACGCAGTATTTT CASSEGDRGTDTQYF
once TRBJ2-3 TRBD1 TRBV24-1 TGTGCCACCAGTGATTCCCACCGGACAGGGCGAGATACGCAGTATTTT CATSDSHRTGRDTQYF
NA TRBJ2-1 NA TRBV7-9 TGTGCCAGCAGCAGGGCGGTGGCGCGGTACTACAATGAGCAGTTCTTC CASSRAVARYYNEQFF
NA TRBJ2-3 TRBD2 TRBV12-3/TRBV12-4 TGTGCCACCAGCGGGGGGGGGACAGATACGCAGTATTTT CATSGGGTDTQYF
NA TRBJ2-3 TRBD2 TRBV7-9 TGTGCCAGCAGCCTAATTAGCGGGGGCACAGATACGCAGTATTTT CASSLISGGTDTQYF
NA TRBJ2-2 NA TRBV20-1 TGCAGTGCTAGTTGGGGGGCGAACACCGGGGAGCTGTTTTTT CSASWGANTGELFF
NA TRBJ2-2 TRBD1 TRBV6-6 TGTGCCATCGCAGGACAGGGGTACACCGGGGAGCTGTTTTTT CAIAGQGYTGELFF
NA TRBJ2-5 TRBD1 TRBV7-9 TGTGCCAGCAGCTACACCGGGACAGGGGGGCCAGAGACCCAGTACTTC CASSYTGTGGPETQYF